One and the same sample provided the 5 T cell receptor beta chains below, sequenced in a study of beta chain features in type 1 diabetes. Every bit of the isolated RNA underwent reverse transcription, so sequencing read expressed TCRB transcripts. Assay used: immunoSEQ multiplex PCR; TCRdb lists only in-frame clones, some missing. The table lists 970,000 or so clones, under 20% of them singletons. Sequenced material: naive CD4+ T cells from blood. Receptors were obtained from a woman under 30 in good health.

This clone was counted between two and nine times. J is TRBJ1-4 and V is TRBV28; no firm D call. With 6 bases removed from V and 8 bases from J, the gap between germline ends came to 7 bases. Germline V lookup: CDR1 MDHEN, CDR2 SYDVKM. The CDR3 sequence is 11 residues long. The CDR3 nucleotides are TGTGCCAGCAGGCGGGTGGAAAAACTGTTTTTT. As protein: CASRRVEKLFF.

The chain joins TRBV9 to TRBJ1-2; maybe TRBD1 (6 bases). The CDR3 length is 13 residues. CDR1 and CDR2 from the germline V gene are SGDLS and YYNGEE. Between the trimmed V and J ends, which lost 4 bases and 6 bases, there was a span of 13 bases. In DNA, the CDR3 is TGTGCCAGCAGCAAGGACAGAAAGAATGGCTACACCTTC. This encodes CASSKDRKNGYTF. Complete variable domain (other parts from reference TRBV9 and TRBJ1-2): DSGVTQTPKHLITATGQRVTLRCSPRSGDLSVYWYQQSLDQGLQFLIQYYNGEERAKGNILERFSAQQFPDLHSELNLSSLELGDSALYFCASSKDRKNGYTFGSGTRLTVV.

This clone has more than one count but fewer than ten. The sample carries other DNA sequences with the same CDR3. The rearrangement links TRBV7-6 to TRBJ2-1, with D hard to call. V lost 0 bases to trimming and J lost 5 bases, with 8 bases between them. CDR3 length equals 14 residues. Germline V gene sequence: CDR1 SGHVS, CDR2 FNYEAQ. The chain's CDR3 is CASSLALGNNEQFF. CDR3 DNA sequence: TGTGCCAGCAGCTTAGCGTTAGGGAACAATGAGCAGTTCTTC.

The chain uses TRBV4-1 and TRBJ2-1; no clear D gene. With 4 bases removed from V and 2 bases from J, the gap between germline ends came to 15 bases. Germline-derived CDR1 and CDR2 are MGHRA and YSYEKL. The CDR3 has 16 amino acids. In DNA form, the CDR3 reads TGCGCCAGCAGCCCAATAGGACGGAGAACCTACAATGAGCAGTTCTTC. This codes for CASSPIGRRTYNEQFF.

On this clone: The same CDR3 is also encoded by other DNA sequences in this sample. V and J are TRBV7-3 and TRBJ2-7; a weak D match, TRBD2 (6 bases). Germline V gene data show CDR1 as SGHTA and CDR2 as FQGTGA. The CDR3 contains 15 residues. The germline V and J ends were trimmed by 2 bases and 0 bases, with 11 bases remaining between them. The CDR3 nucleotides read TGTGCCAGCAGCTTATATCCCGGGAGCTCCTACGAGCAGTACTTC. Encoded protein: CASSLYPGSSYEQYF.